This T cell receptor beta chain came from a study of long-term antiretroviral therapy in people with HIV. This clone appeared a single time. Its antigen is still unknown. Version v3.0 of the immunoSEQ assay was performed at survey level. Profiled with immunoSEQ multiplex PCR; TCRdb holds only in-frame clones, not every one. Among almost 35,000 clones listed, 70% to 90% were seen once. CDR1 and CDR2 (germline): KGHSH, LQKENI. V shed 5 bases and J shed 0 bases, with 14 bases lying between them. The CDR3 has 15 residues. The study's findings and limits: Transplant donor controls retained higher diversity, though diversity increased after ART. When set beside controls, HIV repertoires had CDR3 length ranges that were narrower.

The source material was unsorted PBMCs, sampled 2.7 to 2.9 years before starting antiretroviral therapy. This TCR came from a woman in her twenties or thirties with HIV. The chain couples TRBV18 to TRBJ2-7; TRBD1 might be the D (6 bases). This chain's CDR3 is CASSDRTVNSYEQYF. In DNA form, the CDR3 reads TGTGCCAGCTCAGATCGGACAGTAAACTCCTACGAGCAGTACTTC. Combining the CDR3 with reference TRBV18 and TRBJ2-7 gives the whole variable domain NAGVMQNPRHLVRRRGQEARLRCSPMKGHSHVYWYRQLPEEGLKFMVYLQKENIIDESGMPKERFSAEFPKEGPSILRIQQVVRGDSAAYFCASSDRTVNSYEQYFGPGTRLTVT.